This T cell receptor beta chain was obtained from a study of shared clonotypes between healthy human individuals. Looking at the study overall: Contributing individuals were a couple of females and three males aged 18 to 49.

Notes on the study in general: The sole specimen, blood, was sampled, and tissue repertoires likely differ. Depth of sequencing was expected to influence donor clonotype sharing. With a few donors compared, approximately 5% of naive CD4 clonotypes were shared.

Per the germline V gene, CDR1 is SNHLY and CDR2 is FYNNEI. The CDR3 extends over 12 amino acids. Trimming stripped 9 bases from V and 3 bases from J, with 12 bases between. Of note for this clone: Its antigen is still unknown.

Naive CD8 cells, CD45RO-negative and positively selected for CCR7, excluded terminally differentiated effector memory CD45RA+ cells. Libraries were prepared by immunoSEQ multiplex PCR; TCRdb keeps only in-frame clonotypes and omits some of them. The sample has hundreds of thousands of clones, 80% to 95% seen once. Sequencing was performed on naive CD8+ T cells sorted from blood. This chain uses TRBV2 with TRBJ2-7; D tentatively reads TRBD1 or TRBD2 (6 bases each). The clonotype comes from a man aged 30-40 years in good health. CDR3 in amino acids: CARGGPGYEQYF. The CDR3 coding sequence is TGTGCCAGGGGGGGCCCGGGCTACGAGCAGTACTTC.